The T cell receptor (beta chain) under discussion was sequenced for a study of T cell responses to AZD1222 COVID-19 vaccine. Whole-study results and caveats: No repertoire was sampled before or during the peak T cell response, only after it. Unmutated variant regions reportedly attract nearly half of all spike-specific TCRs.

TCRdb keeps only in-frame clones here, not all; method: immunoSEQ multiplex PCR. The table lists about 69,000 clones, 80% to 90% of them singletons, with about 2.5% in the top ten. For this clone: Its antigen is currently unknown.

CDR1 and CDR2 from the germline V gene are MGHRA and YSYEKL. The CDR3 spans 15 residues. Trimming at V came to 2 bases and at J to 2 bases, leaving 6 bases not matched to a gene. The sample in question was peripheral blood, obtained on day 0 of AZD1222 vaccination. This chain joins TRBV4-1 and TRBJ2-7; 7 bases align to TRBD1. The clonotype comes from an adult in good health. CDR3 DNA: TGCGCCAGCAGCCAAAACCGGGACAGTCCCTACGAGCAGTACTTC. Amino acid sequence: CASSQNRDSPYEQYF.